A selection of T cell receptor beta chains follows, all from one sample in a study of STAT3 mutations in large granular lymphocyte leukemia. Here immunoSEQ multiplex PCR was the method, and the copy in TCRdb shows in-frame clones only, minus some. The data contain several thousand clones, around nine tenths of them singletons. What was sequenced was peripheral blood mononuclear cells. These receptor sequences come from a man older than 75 with T-cell large granular lymphocyte leukemia. Some clones in this sample may be carry-over from other donors' samples. CDR3s include the opening cysteine and the closing phenylalanine or tryptophan. Each record gives: V gene, clone size, D gene, J gene, CDR3 DNA, CDR3 protein. A D gene is named only where the DNA matches it firmly. A clone size is listed for some rows: how often the clone was seen (once, few, many), or a class if it is expanded.

V gene: TRBV29-1
clone size: -
D gene: -
J gene: TRBJ1-1
CDR3 DNA: TGCAGCGGCCTAAACACTGAAGCTTTCTTT
CDR3 protein: CSGLNTEAFF

V gene: TRBV6-5
clone size: once
D gene: TRBD2
J gene: TRBJ2-7
CDR3 DNA: TGTGCCAGCAGTTCACCCGGGACTAGCGGGGTGGAGCAGTACTTC
CDR3 protein: CASSSPGTSGVEQYF

V gene: TRBV7-8
clone size: -
D gene: TRBD2
J gene: TRBJ2-1
CDR3 DNA: TGTGCCAGCAGCTTCACGGGACTAGCGGGGGAGCAGTTCTTC
CDR3 protein: CASSFTGLAGEQFF

V gene: TRBV11-2
clone size: -
D gene: -
J gene: TRBJ2-7
CDR3 DNA: TGTGCCAGCAGCTTAACTTTCGAGGGATTCCGCGAGCAGTACTTC
CDR3 protein: CASSLTFEGFREQYF

V gene: TRBV29-1
clone size: -
D gene: -
J gene: TRBJ2-7
CDR3 DNA: TGCAGCGTTGAAGTAAGGCAGGGACCCTACGAGCAGTACTTC
CDR3 protein: CSVEVRQGPYEQYF

V gene: TRBV18
clone size: -
D gene: TRBD1
J gene: TRBJ2-7
CDR3 DNA: TGTGCCAGCTCACCACAAAACGGACAGGGGGCTGGCGAGCAGTACTTC
CDR3 protein: CASSPQNGQGAGEQYF

V gene: TRBV30
clone size: -
D gene: -
J gene: TRBJ1-1
CDR3 DNA: TGTGCCCTGGACCATGGGGACACTGAAGCTTTCTTT
CDR3 protein: CALDHGDTEAFF

V gene: TRBV5-1
clone size: -
D gene: -
J gene: TRBJ1-4
CDR3 DNA: TGCGCCAGCAGCCCAGGTTGGGACGATGAAAAACTGTTTTTT
CDR3 protein: CASSPGWDDEKLFF

V gene: TRBV19
clone size: -
D gene: -
J gene: TRBJ2-2
CDR3 DNA: TGTGCCAGTAGGCCCCTACATTCTGGGGAGCTGTTTTTT
CDR3 protein: CASRPLHSGELFF

V gene: TRBV5-5
clone size: once
D gene: -
J gene: TRBJ2-4
CDR3 DNA: TGTGCCAGCAGCCCTACCCAGGACATTCAGTACTTC
CDR3 protein: CASSPTQDIQYF

V gene: TRBV6-1
clone size: -
D gene: TRBD1
J gene: TRBJ1-4
CDR3 DNA: TGTGCCAGCAGGGGGGACAGGGGACTGTTTTTT
CDR3 protein: CASRGDRGLFF

V gene: TRBV6-5
clone size: -
D gene: TRBD1
J gene: TRBJ2-7
CDR3 DNA: TGTGCCAGCAGTTACTTGAACAGGGGATCCTACGAGCAGTACTTC
CDR3 protein: CASSYLNRGSYEQYF

V gene: TRBV30
clone size: -
D gene: -
J gene: TRBJ1-4
CDR3 DNA: TGTGCCTGGACGGGGGTAACTAATGAAAAACTGTTTTTT
CDR3 protein: CAWTGVTNEKLFF

V gene: TRBV11-2
clone size: -
D gene: TRBD1
J gene: TRBJ1-5
CDR3 DNA: TGTGCCAGCAGCTTAGGGGGGACAGCTAATCAGCCCCAGCATTTT
CDR3 protein: CASSLGGTANQPQHF